This T cell receptor (beta chain) emerged from a study of regulatory T cells in long-lasting Graves disease. As to time point: newly diagnosed GD, antithyroid drugs for less than 3 months. There was RNA extracted from PBMCs, and the TCR library was made from it. The ends were cut back, 2 bases at V and 14 bases at J, with 7 bases in the middle. Germline CDR1 and CDR2: LNHDA and SQIVND (reference sequence). The CDR3 extends over 11 amino acids. Study results and limitations: Persistent disease exhibited a predilection for TRBV28, TRBJ1-2 and TRBJ2-5. Comparison showed that persistent patients shared more public clonotypes (about 3,000) than new patients (approximately 870).

HTBI primers from iRepertoire and Arm-PCR of CDR3 regions yielded the TCR beta libraries. Via MiXCR, TCRdb re-called the multiplex PCR reads, giving one row per CDR3 protein. Of 300,000 to 400,000 distinct CDR3 sequences in the sample, about a sixth are singletons; the top ten hold less than 35%. Points on this clonotype: Its antigen is currently unknown.

The same data also went into a second study, on T cells in Graves' hyperthyroidism and ophthalmopathy.

The starting material was peripheral blood mononuclear cells (PBMCs), obtained at new diagnosis, from a patient treated with antithyroid drugs. The chain carries TRBV19 and TRBJ2-6, with D tentatively TRBD1 (5 bases). The clonotype was recovered from a man aged 40-50 years with Graves disease. The CDR3 loop is CASSIQGFLTF. The CDR3 nucleotides read TGTGCCAGTAGTATACAGGGTTTCCTGACTTTC.